These 2 T cell receptor beta chains were all obtained from the same sample, sequenced in a study of identical twins. TCRdb reprocessed the 5' RACE reads with MiXCR, giving one entry per CDR3 protein. The sample records approximately 700,000 distinct CDR3 sequences, approximately 6% being singletons. The sequenced sample consisted of naive T cells sorted from blood. The source is a man younger than 35 in good health.

This clonotype was detected only a few times. The chain recombines TRBV5-1 with TRBJ2-3; 10 positions agree with TRBD1. Unmatched junction bases numbered 7, after V lost 3 bases and J lost 6 bases. The CDR3 runs 15 residues. Per germline, CDR1 SGHRS and CDR2 YFSETQ. CDR3 DNA sequence: TGCGCCAGCAGCTACCGGACAGGGGGTGAGGATACGCAGTATTTT. Amino acids: CASSYRTGGEDTQYF.

The rearrangement joins TRBV11-3 to TRBJ2-2, with D perhaps TRBD1 or TRBD2 (5 bases each). V gave up 1 base and J gave up 0 bases, with 12 bases separating them. The CDR3 consists of 17 residues. In germline, CDR1 is SGHNT, CDR2 YENEEA. This chain's CDR3 is CASSLGVRGANTGELFF. CDR3 DNA sequence: TGTGCCAGCAGCTTAGGGGTGAGAGGGGCGAACACCGGGGAGCTGTTTTTT.